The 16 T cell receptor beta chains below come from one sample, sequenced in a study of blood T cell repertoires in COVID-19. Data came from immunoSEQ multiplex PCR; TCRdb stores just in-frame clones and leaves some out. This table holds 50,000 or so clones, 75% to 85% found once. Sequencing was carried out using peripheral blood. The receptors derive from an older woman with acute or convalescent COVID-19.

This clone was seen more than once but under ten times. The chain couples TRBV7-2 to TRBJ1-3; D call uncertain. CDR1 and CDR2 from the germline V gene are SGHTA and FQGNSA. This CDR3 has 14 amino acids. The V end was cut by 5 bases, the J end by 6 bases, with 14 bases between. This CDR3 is CASSPYGPTNTIYF. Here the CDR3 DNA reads TGTGCCAGCAGCCCCTATGGGCCGACAAACACCATATATTTT.

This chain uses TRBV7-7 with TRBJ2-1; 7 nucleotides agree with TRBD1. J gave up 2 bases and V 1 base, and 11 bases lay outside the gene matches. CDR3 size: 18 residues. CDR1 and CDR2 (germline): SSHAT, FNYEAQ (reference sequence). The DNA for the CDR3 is TGTGCCAGCAGCTTAGGGGGGACAGCCCCCGGGCCCTACAATGAGCAGTTCTTC. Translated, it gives CASSLGGTAPGPYNEQFF.

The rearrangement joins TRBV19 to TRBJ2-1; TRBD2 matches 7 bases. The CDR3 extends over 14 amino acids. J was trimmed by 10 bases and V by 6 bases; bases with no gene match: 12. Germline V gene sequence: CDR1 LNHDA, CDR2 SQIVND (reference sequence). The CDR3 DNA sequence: TGTGCCAGTAGAAGCCAGCGGGGATCCCTCGAGCAGTTCTTC. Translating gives CASRSQRGSLEQFF.

The CDR3 sequence is CASSSGSRKETQYF. The CDR3 bases are TGTGCCAGCAGCTCGGGATCGAGAAAAGAGACCCAGTACTTC. The V call is TRBV11-1, the J call TRBJ2-5; perhaps TRBD2 as D (5 bases). Trimming pared 4 bases from V and 3 bases from J, leaving 12 bases between. Germline CDR1 reads SGHAT; CDR2 reads FQDESV (reference sequence). CDR3 size: 14 residues. The whole variable domain, remainder taken from reference TRBV11-1 and TRBJ2-5, is EAEVAQSPRYKITEKSQAVAFWCDPISGHATLYWYRQILGQGPELLVQFQDESVVDDSQLPKDRFSAERLKGVDSTLKIQPAELGDSAMYLCASSSGSRKETQYFGPGTRLLVL.

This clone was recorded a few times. The CDR3 region is CASSGGLATYEQYF. The CDR3 coding sequence is TGTGCCAGCAGCGGGGGACTAGCCACCTACGAGCAGTACTTC. The chain is built from TRBV5-4 and TRBJ2-7, with 9 bases fitting TRBD2. Per the germline V gene, CDR1 is SGHNT and CDR2 is YYREEE (reference sequence). The junction had 4 bases not matched to a gene; V was cut back by 4 bases and J by 2 bases. The CDR3 length is 14 residues. The full variable domain, completed using reference TRBV5-4 and TRBJ2-7, is ETGVTQSPTHLIKTRGQQVTLRCSSQSGHNTVSWYQQALGQGPQFIFQYYREEENGRGNFPPRFSGLQFPNYSSELNVNALELDDSALYLCASSGGLATYEQYFGPGTRLTVT.

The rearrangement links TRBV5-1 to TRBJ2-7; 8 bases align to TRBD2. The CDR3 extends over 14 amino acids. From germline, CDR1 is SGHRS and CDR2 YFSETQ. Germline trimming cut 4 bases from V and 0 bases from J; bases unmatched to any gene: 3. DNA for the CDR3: TGCGCCAGCAGCACTAGCGGTGCCTCCTACGAGCAGTACTTC. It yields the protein CASSTSGASYEQYF.

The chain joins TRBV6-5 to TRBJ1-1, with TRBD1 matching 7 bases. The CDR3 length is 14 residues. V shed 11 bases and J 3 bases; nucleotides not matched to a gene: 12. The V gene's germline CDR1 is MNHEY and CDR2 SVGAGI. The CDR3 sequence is CAVEQGYADTEAFF. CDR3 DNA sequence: TGTGCCGTGGAACAGGGGTATGCGGACACTGAAGCTTTCTTT.

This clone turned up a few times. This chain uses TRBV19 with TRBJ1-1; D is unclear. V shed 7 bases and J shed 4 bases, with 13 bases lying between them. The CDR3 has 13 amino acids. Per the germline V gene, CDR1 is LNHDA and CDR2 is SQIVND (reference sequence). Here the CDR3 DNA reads TGTGCCAGTAAATTCACAGTGGGCACTGAAGCTTTCTTT. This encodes CASKFTVGTEAFF.

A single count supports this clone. The CDR3 protein is CASRPQFAEAFF. The CDR3, as DNA: TGTGCCAGTAGACCTCAGTTCGCTGAAGCTTTCTTT. This chain links TRBV19 with TRBJ1-1; no firm D call. Germline lookup yields CDR1 LNHDA and CDR2 SQIVND (reference sequence). The V end was cut by 6 bases, the J end by 6 bases, with 11 bases between. CDR3 length: 12 amino acids.

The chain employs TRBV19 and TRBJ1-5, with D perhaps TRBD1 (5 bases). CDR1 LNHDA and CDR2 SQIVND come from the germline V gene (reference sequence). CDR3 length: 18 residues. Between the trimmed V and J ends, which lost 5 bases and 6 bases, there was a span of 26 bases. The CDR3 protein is CASSSGQARGNIGQPQHF. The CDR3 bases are TGTGCCAGTAGTTCAGGGCAAGCTAGGGGTAATATAGGTCAGCCCCAGCATTTT.

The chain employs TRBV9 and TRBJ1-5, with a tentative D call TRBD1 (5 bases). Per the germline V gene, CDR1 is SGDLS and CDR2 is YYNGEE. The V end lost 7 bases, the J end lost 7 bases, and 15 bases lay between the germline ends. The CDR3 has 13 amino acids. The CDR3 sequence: CASSKGVEQPQHF. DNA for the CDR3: TGTGCCAGCTCAAAAGGGGTCGAACAGCCCCAGCATTTT.

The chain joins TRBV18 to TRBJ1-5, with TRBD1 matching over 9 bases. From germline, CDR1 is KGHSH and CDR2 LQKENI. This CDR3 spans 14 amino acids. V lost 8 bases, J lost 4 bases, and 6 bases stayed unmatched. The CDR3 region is CASKQGARNQPQHF. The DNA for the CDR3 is TGTGCCAGCAAACAGGGGGCACGGAATCAGCCCCAGCATTTT.

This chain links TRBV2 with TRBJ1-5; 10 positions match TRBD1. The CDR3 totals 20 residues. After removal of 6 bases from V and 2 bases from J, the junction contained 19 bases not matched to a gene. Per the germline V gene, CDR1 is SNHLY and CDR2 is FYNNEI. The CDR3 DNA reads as TGTGCCAGCAGAAAAGAAGGTACGGGACAGGGGACGATGGGCAATCAGCCCCAGCATTTT. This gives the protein CASRKEGTGQGTMGNQPQHF.

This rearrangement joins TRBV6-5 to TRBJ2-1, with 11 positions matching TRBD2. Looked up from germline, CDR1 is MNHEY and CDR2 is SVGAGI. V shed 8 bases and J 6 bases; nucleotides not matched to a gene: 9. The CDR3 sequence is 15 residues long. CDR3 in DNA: TGTGCCAGCGGGGATAGACTAGCGGGAATCAATGAGCAGTTCTTC. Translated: CASGDRLAGINEQFF.

CDR3 region: CASSQAQRQLYGYTF. The CDR3, as DNA: TGTGCCAGCAGCCAAGCTCAGAGGCAGCTCTATGGCTACACCTTC. This rearrangement joins TRBV3-1 (or the pseudogene TRBV3-2) to TRBJ1-2; D is undetermined. The CDR3 extends over 15 amino acids. Germline V gene data show CDR1 as LGHDT and CDR2 as YNNKEL (reference sequence). Trimming pared 1 base from V and 4 bases from J, leaving 13 bases between.

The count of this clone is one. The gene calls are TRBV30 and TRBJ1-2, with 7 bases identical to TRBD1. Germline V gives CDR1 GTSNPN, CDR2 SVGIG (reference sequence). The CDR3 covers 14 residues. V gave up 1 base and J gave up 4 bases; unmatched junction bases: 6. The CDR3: CAWSEKAGGYGYTF. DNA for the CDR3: TGTGCCTGGAGTGAAAAGGCAGGGGGCTATGGCTACACCTTC.